Described below is a single T cell receptor (beta chain) sequence and its context. Its matching antigen is unknown. The data were taken from a study of shared clonotypes between healthy human individuals. Data came from immunoSEQ multiplex PCR; TCRdb stores just in-frame clones and leaves some out. The table shows under 2,500,000 clones, with 90% to 97% occurring only once. Study observations and caveats: Memory subsets generally showed smaller estimated richness than naive subsets did.

Germline CDR1 is SGHTA and CDR2 is FQGTGA. Trimming removed 4 bases at V and 3 bases at J, with 11 bases between. This CDR3 is 14 amino acids long. The chain has TRBV7-3 and TRBJ2-3; no reliable D call. The receptor was derived from a man younger than 35 in good health. Source material: naive CD4+ T cells sorted from blood. As for subset: CD45RA+ positively selected. The CDR3 sequence: CASSSATGTDTQYF. The CDR3 nucleotides read TGTGCCAGCAGCTCCGCGACTGGAACAGATACGCAGTATTTT.